This TCR beta chain derives from a study of T cells after yellow fever vaccination. This clonotype has at least ten counts. TCRdb recomputed calls from the 5' RACE reads with MiXCR, one row per CDR3 protein. The sample carries roughly 120,000 distinct CDR3 sequences, 7.2% recorded once. The clonotype was recovered from a man younger than 30 who received the YFV17D yellow fever vaccine. The material sequenced was CD4+ T cells sorted from PBMCs, taken roughly 46 days after the first yellow fever vaccination.

CDR3 residues: CASSLVARGGGYTF. The CDR3 DNA is TGTGCCAGCAGCTTAGTGGCCCGGGGTGGTGGCTACACCTTC. The V call is TRBV7-9, the J call TRBJ1-2, with D unresolved. The CDR3 sequence is 14 residues long. V was clipped by 1 base and J by 7 bases, with 13 bases between them. Germline V lookup: CDR1 SEHNR, CDR2 FQNEAQ (reference sequence).